A single sample is the source of the 16 T cell receptor beta chains below, sequenced in a study of cytomegalovirus exposure and HLA in healthy donors (dated by TCRdb to between 2016 and 2019). The library was obtained by the immunoSEQ multiplex PCR assay. For the multiplex PCR, a mixture combining 60 forward primers for TCR Vbeta segments and 13 reverse primers for TCR Jbeta segments was used. What TCRdb holds here is the immuneACCESS table cut down to in-frame rearrangements. Part of the clones is not present; checked against another copy, under half of the missing clones reflect an unresolved V gene, and the others are unexplained. The sample includes roughly 120,000 clones, with 79% observed a single time. The top ten clones comprise 2% to 2.5% of the sample. The sample was PBMCs. The receptors shown here come from a man younger than 30 in good health and CMV-seronegative.

The chain has TRBV30 and TRBJ2-4; 8 positions agree with TRBD2. Germline CDR1 GTSNPN, CDR2 SVGIG (reference sequence). V was pared by 3 bases and J by 6 bases, with 4 bases of the junction left unmatched. The CDR3 consists of 13 residues. The CDR3 nucleotides read TGTGCCTGGAGCGGGGGGGGACCAAACATTCAGTACTTC. Protein sequence: CAWSGGGPNIQYF.

This clone turned up a few times. This chain joins TRBV10-3 and TRBJ2-1; 8 bases line up with TRBD2. CDR1 is ENHRY and CDR2 is SYGVKD in the germline V gene. The CDR3 is 14 residues long. Trimming removed 5 bases from V and 16 bases from J; junction bases left unmatched: 16. The CDR3 bases are TGTGCCATCAGTCAGGGTAGCGGGGTCGATCCCTCCTTCTTC. Residues: CAISQGSGVDPSFF.

This clone was seen a handful of times. CDR3 coding DNA: TGTGCCACGCTAGATGGAGGCACAGATACGCAGTATTTT. Protein: CATLDGGTDTQYF. The chain uses TRBV6-5 and TRBJ2-3; no definite D call. The CDR3 spans 13 residues. Germline CDR1 and CDR2: MNHEY and SVGAGI. The germline V and J ends were trimmed by 10 bases and 1 base, with 12 bases remaining between them.

The rearrangement uses TRBV9 and TRBJ2-5, with D possibly matching TRBD2 (6 bases). TRBJ2-7 explains the end of the DNA better; the J call may be wrong. The CDR3 has 14 amino acids. The germline gives CDR1 SGDLS, CDR2 YYNGEE. Here the CDR3 reads CASSAGLRSYEQYF. The CDR3 DNA follows: TGTGCCAGCAGCGCCGGACTACGCAGCTACGAGCAGTACTTC.

The chain is built from TRBV5-1 and TRBJ2-5, with a possible D match to TRBD1 (6 bases). The CDR3 runs 15 residues. The ends were cut back, 4 bases at V and 2 bases at J, with 15 bases in the middle. Germline loops: CDR1 SGHRS, CDR2 YFSETQ. Here the CDR3 reads CASSGKTGSQETQYF. The DNA of the CDR3 is TGCGCCAGCAGCGGCAAAACAGGGTCTCAAGAGACCCAGTACTTC.

The chain is built from TRBV5-6 and TRBJ2-7, with TRBD2 as a possible D gene (6 bases). The CDR3 length is 15 residues. Trimming cost V 2 bases and J 2 bases, with 14 bases left between them. Germline V gene lookup returns CDR1 SGHDT and CDR2 YYEEEE. The DNA for the CDR3 is TGTGCCAGCAGCTTAGGGCGGGACGTAACCTACGAGCAGTACGTC. Protein product: CASSLGRDVTYEQYV.

In its sample, this clone was seen a few times. A single base separates this from a much larger clone, so it may be a read error. CDR3: CASSPQAGGVDEQFF. CDR3 bases: TGTGCCAGCAGCCCTCAAGCGGGAGGGGTGGATGAGCAGTTCTTC. This chain connects TRBV5-4 to TRBJ2-1; TRBD2 matches at 10 bases. Germline values: CDR1 SGHNT, CDR2 YYREEE (reference sequence). This CDR3 contains 15 residues. With 4 bases clipped from V and 8 bases from J, the junction kept 9 bases outside the gene matches.

The chain has TRBV7-3 and TRBJ2-2, with a possible D match to TRBD1 (6 bases). Trimming pared 5 bases from V and 3 bases from J, leaving 16 bases between. The CDR3 runs to 16 residues. Germline V gene lookup returns CDR1 SGHTA and CDR2 FQGTGA. CDR3 nucleotide sequence: TGTGCCAGCAGCACCAACCAGGGGCGATACACCGGGGAGCTGTTTTTT. This sequence encodes CASSTNQGRYTGELFF.

The chain combines TRBV9 with TRBJ2-3; D is perhaps TRBD1 (6 bases). The length of the CDR3 is 14 residues. The germline V gene has CDR1 SGDLS and CDR2 YYNGEE. V was trimmed by 4 bases and J by 5 bases, leaving 14 bases between them. The CDR3 DNA sequence: TGTGCCAGCAGCTATCAACAGGGATTAGATACGCAGTATTTT. This gives the protein CASSYQQGLDTQYF. The variable domain in full, completed from reference TRBV9 and TRBJ2-3, reads DSGVTQTPKHLITATGQRVTLRCSPRSGDLSVYWYQQSLDQGLQFLIQYYNGEERAKGNILERFSAQQFPDLHSELNLSSLELGDSALYFCASSYQQGLDTQYFGPGTRLTVL.

The chain links TRBV5-1 to TRBJ2-5; 12 positions agree with TRBD2. Germline-derived CDR1 and CDR2 are SGHRS and YFSETQ. The V gene end was trimmed by 4 bases and the J gene end by 3 bases; junction bases not matched to a gene: 10. The CDR3 extends over 17 amino acids. The DNA of the CDR3 is TGCGCCAGCAGCGCCTTCGTTCTAGCGGGAGGGAAAGAGACCCAGTACTTC. Its translation: CASSAFVLAGGKETQYF.

The chain is built from TRBV5-6 and TRBJ2-1; 10 bases align to TRBD1. V lost 0 bases to trimming and J lost 3 bases; unmatched junction nucleotides: 3. Germline values: CDR1 SGHDT, CDR2 YYEEEE. This CDR3 is 16 amino acids long. CDR3 nucleotides: TGTGCCAGCAGCTTGGAGGGACAGGGGATCTACAATGAGCAGTTCTTC. The encoded protein is CASSLEGQGIYNEQFF.

The rearrangement links TRBV7-2 to TRBJ2-7; tentatively, D is TRBD1 (5 bases). This CDR3 has 12 residues. Germline CDR1 SGHTA, CDR2 FQGNSA. V gave up 5 bases and J gave up 2 bases, with 7 bases separating them. The DNA for the CDR3 is TGTGCCAGCAGCCCAGGGCCCTACGAGCAGTACTTC. It specifies CASSPGPYEQYF.

The chain uses TRBV6-5 and TRBJ1-3; 10 nucleotides line up with TRBD1. Losses at the gene ends were 6 bases for V and 3 bases for J; bases not matched to a gene: 5. The CDR3 spans 15 residues. Looked up from germline, CDR1 is MNHEY and CDR2 is SVGAGI. The CDR3 coding sequence is TGTGCCAGCAGACGACAGGGGGCGGGTGGAAACACCATATATTTT. Translating it yields CASRRQGAGGNTIYF.

The chain recombines TRBV7-7 with TRBJ2-5, with a possible D match to TRBD1 (7 bases). V lost 4 bases, J lost 5 bases, and 14 bases lay in between. Germline CDR1 reads SSHAT; CDR2 reads FNYEAQ (reference sequence). The CDR3 is 14 residues long. CDR3 nucleotides: TGTGCCAGCAGCTGCGCACAGGGGAGGGAGACCCAGTACTTC. Translation gives CASSCAQGRETQYF.

Only a few counts were recorded for this clone. The genes are TRBV4-3 and TRBJ1-2; 8 bases line up with TRBD1. This CDR3 contains 17 residues. CDR1 and CDR2 from the germline V gene are LGHNA and YSLEER. J lost 8 bases, V lost 0 bases, and 14 bases had no gene match. The CDR3 DNA is TGCGCCAGCAGCCAAGACCTTGGACAGGGAGCGGTGTGGGGCTACACCTTC. Its translation: CASSQDLGQGAVWGYTF.

This clone has only one observation. The gene calls are TRBV2 and TRBJ2-1; tentatively, D is TRBD2 (5 bases). The CDR3 extends over 15 amino acids. Trimming removed 0 bases from V and 7 bases from J, with 13 bases in between. Looked up from germline, CDR1 is SNHLY and CDR2 is FYNNEI. CDR3 loop: CASSEASDYNNEQFF. Written as DNA, the CDR3 is TGTGCCAGCAGTGAAGCGAGTGACTATAATAATGAGCAGTTCTTC.